Described below is a single T cell receptor beta chain sequence and its context. The antigen remains undetermined. The entry originates in a study of cytotoxic CD8 clonotypes in ibrutinib-treated CLL. Study information: Response samples were obtained once patients had received a median about 12 months of treatment, range 6 to 36. Study-wide findings and caveats: Once treatment began, public clonotypes, which were uncommon, contracted or stayed stable. Progressing and sustained-remission patients had different sampling times.

Sequencing used immunoSEQ multiplex PCR; TCRdb keeps in-frame clones, though not all of them. This table has fewer than 400,000 clones, 67% appearing once. With V trimmed by 4 bases and J by 0 bases, 3 bases remained unmatched. The germline V gene has CDR1 SGHTA and CDR2 FQGNSA. The CDR3 contains 14 residues. Here the sequenced sample was PBMCs, taken after 36 months of ibrutinib treatment. This clonotype was sampled from a human donor with chronic lymphocytic leukemia. The chain employs TRBV7-2 and TRBJ2-7, with TRBD2 identical over 7 bases. CDR3 coding DNA: TGTGCCAGCAGCTCAAGGGACTACTCCTACGAGCAGTACTTC. It is translated as CASSSRDYSYEQYF.